This record concerns one T cell receptor beta chain sequence. No antigen is known for it. A much larger clone differs by one base, so this may be a read error. This CDR3 contains 15 residues. Germline loops: CDR1 SGHTA, CDR2 FQGNSA. Trimming pared 1 base from V and 4 bases from J, leaving 13 bases between. This record belongs to a study of T cell repertoires in cytomegalovirus infection. Study results and caveats: Summed frequency of shared TCR beta families picked out CMV carriers who also had the relevant HLA. Within the response measured ex vivo, HLA-C-restricted CMV-specific TCR beta clonotypes were dominant.

TCRdb analysed the reads with MiXCR anew, one entry per CDR3 protein. The sample yields fewer than 850,000 distinct CDR3 sequences, 25% to 35% seen once. V and J are TRBV7-2 and TRBJ2-5; D is possibly TRBD2 (5 bases). The TCR was taken from a human donor in good health (CMV status not recorded). Some clones in this sample may be carry-over from other donors' samples. This sample comprised cultured CD8+ T cells from PBMCs, obtained from culture after CMV antigen stimulation. The CDR3, as DNA: TGTGCCAGCAGCTTAGGGCAGAGGAGGCGAGAGACCCAGTACTTC. Amino acid sequence: CASSLGQRRRETQYF.